This T cell receptor (beta chain) originates from a study of regulatory T cells in long-lasting Graves disease. Findings and limits, study-wide: Persistent cases favored TRBV28, TRBJ1-2 and TRBJ2-5.

The time point denotes: newly diagnosed GD, antithyroid drugs for less than 3 months. With RNA extracted from PBMCs as input, the TCR library was made. Arm-PCR with iRepertoire HTBI primers amplified the CDR3 regions for these TCR beta libraries. TCRdb reprocessed the multiplex PCR reads via MiXCR and lists one record per CDR3 protein. The sample lists 350,000 to 450,000 distinct CDR3 sequences; 15% were seen once. This clonotype was counted many times. No antigen is known for it. With 1 base clipped from V and 0 bases from J, the junction kept 1 base outside the gene matches. The CDR3 spans 16 residues. In germline, CDR1 is MNHEY, CDR2 SMNVEV (reference sequence). This sample was shared with a second study, whose subject was T cells in Graves' hyperthyroidism and ophthalmopathy. From that study: Across 18 months, stable Graves' hyperthyroidism was marked by no progression to ophthalmopathy. Ophthalmopathy was model-predicted a median around 6.1 months pre-onset.

The chain uses TRBV27 and TRBJ2-3; 10 positions match TRBD1. The sample was peripheral blood mononuclear cells (PBMCs), taken at new diagnosis, from a patient treated with antithyroid drugs. The receptor's source is a woman between 40 and 55 years old with Graves disease. For the CDR3, the DNA is TGTGCCAGCAGTTTATGGGGACAGGGGAGCACAGATACGCAGTATTTT. Translated, it gives CASSLWGQGSTDTQYF.